This is a list of T cell receptor beta chains from one sample in a study of shared clonotypes between healthy human individuals. TCRdb's table, derived via immunoSEQ multiplex PCR, lists solely in-frame clones and lacks some. The sample carries 2 million to 3 million clones, approximately 94% recorded once. The sample comprised naive CD4+ T cells from PBMCs. These receptors all stem from a man aged 18 to 29 in good health. Some clones in this sample may be carry-over from other donors' samples. The CDR3 runs from the conserved cysteine through the conserved F or W. Fields, in order: V gene, D gene, J gene, clone size, CDR3 protein, CDR3 DNA. The D gene is left open where the match is weak. Clone size is given for some rows only: seen once, a few or many times, or a class if the clone is expanded.

V: TRBV28
D: TRBD1
J: TRBJ2-7
size: -
CDR3: CASSFRLRTGTYEQYF
DNA: TGTGCCAGCAGTTTTCGGCTGCGGACAGGAACCTACGAGCAGTACTTC

V: TRBV4-1
D: -
J: TRBJ2-2
size: few
CDR3: CASSRPMGGELFF
DNA: TGCGCCAGCAGCCGTCCGATGGGCGGGGAGCTGTTTTTT

V: TRBV28
D: TRBD1
J: TRBJ1-2
size: once
CDR3: CASSGPPTSNRGPGYTF
DNA: TGTGCCAGCAGTGGCCCCCCCACATCAAACAGGGGGCCTGGCTACACCTTC

V: TRBV19
D: TRBD2
J: TRBJ2-1
size: -
CDR3: CASSRLAGGIANEQFF
DNA: TGTGCCAGTAGCCGCTTAGCGGGAGGGATCGCCAATGAGCAGTTCTTC

V: TRBV5-1
D: -
J: TRBJ2-1
size: once
CDR3: CASRSDSYNEQFF
DNA: TGCGCCAGCAGATCCGACAGCTACAATGAGCAGTTCTTC

V: TRBV10-2
D: -
J: TRBJ2-7
size: -
CDR3: CASSDFGRAVYEQYF
DNA: TGCGCCAGCAGTGATTTTGGGAGAGCCGTCTACGAGCAGTACTTC

V: TRBV4-2
D: -
J: TRBJ1-1
size: -
CDR3: CASSLEGLNTEAFF
DNA: TGTGCCAGCAGCCTCGAAGGACTGAACACTGAAGCTTTCTTT

V: TRBV18
D: -
J: TRBJ1-1
size: -
CDR3: CASSSDRNTEAFF
DNA: TGTGCCAGCTCATCCGACAGAAACACTGAAGCTTTCTTT

V: TRBV5-1
D: TRBD2
J: TRBJ2-2
size: -
CDR3: CASSLAGGAGELFF
DNA: TGCGCCAGCAGCTTGGCGGGAGGGGCCGGGGAGCTGTTTTTT

V: TRBV11-1
D: -
J: TRBJ2-6
size: once
CDR3: CASSTSAAAGANVLTF
DNA: TGTGCCAGCAGTACCTCGGCGGCGGCTGGGGCCAACGTCCTGACTTTC